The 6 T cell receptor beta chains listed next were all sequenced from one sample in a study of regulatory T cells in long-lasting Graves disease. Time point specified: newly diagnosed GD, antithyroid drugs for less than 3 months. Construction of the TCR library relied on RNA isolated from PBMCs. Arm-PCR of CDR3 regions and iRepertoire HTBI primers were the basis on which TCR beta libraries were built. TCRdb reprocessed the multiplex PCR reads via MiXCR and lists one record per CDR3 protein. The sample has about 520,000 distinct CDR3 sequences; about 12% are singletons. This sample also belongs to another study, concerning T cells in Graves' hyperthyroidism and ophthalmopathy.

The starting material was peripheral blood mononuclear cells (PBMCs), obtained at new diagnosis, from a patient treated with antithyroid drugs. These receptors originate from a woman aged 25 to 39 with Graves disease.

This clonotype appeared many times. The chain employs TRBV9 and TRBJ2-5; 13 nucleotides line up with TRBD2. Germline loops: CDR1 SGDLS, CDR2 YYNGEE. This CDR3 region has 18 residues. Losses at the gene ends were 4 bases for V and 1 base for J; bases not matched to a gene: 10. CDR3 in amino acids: CASSYGTSGNSVQETQYF. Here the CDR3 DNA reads TGTGCCAGCAGCTACGGGACTAGCGGGAATTCTGTCCAAGAGACCCAGTACTTC.

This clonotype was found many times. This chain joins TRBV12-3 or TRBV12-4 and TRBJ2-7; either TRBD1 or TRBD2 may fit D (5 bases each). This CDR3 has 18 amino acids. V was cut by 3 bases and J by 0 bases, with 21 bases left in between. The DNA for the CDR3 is TGTGCCAGCAGTTTTAAGAGGTTGGGGGAGTCGAGCTCCTACGAGCAGTACTTC. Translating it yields CASSFKRLGESSSYEQYF.

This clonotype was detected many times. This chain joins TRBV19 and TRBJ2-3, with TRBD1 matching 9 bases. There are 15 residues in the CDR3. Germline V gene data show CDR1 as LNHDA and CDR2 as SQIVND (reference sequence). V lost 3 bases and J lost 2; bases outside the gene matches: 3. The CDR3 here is CASSIGTGLTDTQYF. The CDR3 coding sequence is TGTGCCAGTAGTATCGGGACAGGGCTCACAGATACGCAGTATTTT.

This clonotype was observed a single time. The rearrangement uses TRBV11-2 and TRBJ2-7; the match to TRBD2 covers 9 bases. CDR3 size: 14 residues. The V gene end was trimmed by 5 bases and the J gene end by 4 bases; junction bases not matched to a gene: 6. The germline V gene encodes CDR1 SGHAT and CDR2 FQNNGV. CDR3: CASSGLAGQYEQYF. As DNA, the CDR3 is TGTGCCAGCAGCGGGCTAGCGGGACAGTACGAGCAGTACTTC.

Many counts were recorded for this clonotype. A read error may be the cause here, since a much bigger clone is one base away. The CDR3 DNA follows: TGTGCCAGCAGTGGGATACAGGGGAAGCTGTTCTTC. The encoded protein is CASSGIQGKLFF. The rearrangement links TRBV2 to TRBJ2-1; TRBD1 matches at 7 bases. After removal of 4 bases from V and 15 bases from J, the junction contained 9 bases not matched to a gene. The CDR3 is 12 amino acids. Germline V gives CDR1 SNHLY, CDR2 FYNNEI.

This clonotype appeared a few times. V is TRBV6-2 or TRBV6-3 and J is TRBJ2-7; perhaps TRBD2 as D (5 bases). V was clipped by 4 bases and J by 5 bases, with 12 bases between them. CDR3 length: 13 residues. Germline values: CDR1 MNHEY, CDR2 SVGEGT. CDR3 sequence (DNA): TGTGCCAGCAGTTTCGTCCTCGGGGACGAGCAGTACTTC. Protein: CASSFVLGDEQYF.